This T cell receptor (beta chain) was sequenced for a study of memory CD4+ T cells and cytomegalovirus serostatus. Across the whole study: Of the healthy Belgian adults, under 10 were CMV seropositive and about two dozen seronegative.

Sequencing was performed with immunoSEQ multiplex PCR; in TCRdb, only in-frame clones are kept and a portion is missing. The sample records about 48,000 clones, roughly 78% being singletons. The CDR3 is 16 amino acids. The V end lost 11 bases, the J end lost 0 bases, and 17 bases lay between the germline ends. CDR1 is SEHNR, CDR2 FQNEAQ, per germline (reference sequence). The sort gate was single viable CD3+CD4+CD8-CD45RO+ cells for memory CD4+ T cells. Donors' CMV status reflects serum IgG against pp150, pp28, p38, p52. The V and J genes are TRBV7-9 and TRBJ2-6, with a tentative D call TRBD2 (5 bases). This clonotype was obtained from an adult in good health and CMV-seronegative. Sequencing input: memory CD4+ T cells from blood. The CDR3 DNA is TGTGCCGGAGGTGTCAGGCAATCCTCTGGGGCCAACGTCCTGACTTTC. This codes for CAGGVRQSSGANVLTF.